This TCR beta chain was retrieved from a study of CD8+ T cells in alopecia areata. Across the study: It was oral tofacitinib, at 5 to 10 mg twice daily, that treated patients received.

About this clone: Its antigen is as yet unknown.

CDR3 size: 15 residues. Per germline, CDR1 MNHNS and CDR2 SASEGT. V shed 5 bases and J shed 0 bases, with 8 bases lying between them. The treatment is: oral pan-JAK inhibitor, 5-10 mg twice daily. Collected material from alopecia areata patients comprised lesional scalp punch biopsies and peripheral blood. Study findings and constraints: Tofacitinib did not eliminate many expanded lesional clones from scalp or blood. Affected scalp, especially in alopecia totalis/universalis, had a higher clonality than normal scalp did.

RNA, once extracted, was reverse transcribed into cDNA for use as the sequencing template. Data came from immunoSEQ multiplex PCR; TCRdb stores just in-frame clones and leaves some out. Here the sample spans 200,000 to 250,000 clones, about two fifths being singletons. Sequences were derived from CD4+ T cells sorted from blood, sampled at approximately week 34, from a patient treated with tofacitinib. The V gene is TRBV6-1, the J gene TRBJ2-6, with D unresolved. The receptor was derived from a human donor with alopecia areata. This CDR3 is CASSRTHSGANVLTF. CDR3 sequence (DNA): TGTGCCAGCAGTCGGACGCACTCTGGGGCCAACGTCCTGACTTTC.